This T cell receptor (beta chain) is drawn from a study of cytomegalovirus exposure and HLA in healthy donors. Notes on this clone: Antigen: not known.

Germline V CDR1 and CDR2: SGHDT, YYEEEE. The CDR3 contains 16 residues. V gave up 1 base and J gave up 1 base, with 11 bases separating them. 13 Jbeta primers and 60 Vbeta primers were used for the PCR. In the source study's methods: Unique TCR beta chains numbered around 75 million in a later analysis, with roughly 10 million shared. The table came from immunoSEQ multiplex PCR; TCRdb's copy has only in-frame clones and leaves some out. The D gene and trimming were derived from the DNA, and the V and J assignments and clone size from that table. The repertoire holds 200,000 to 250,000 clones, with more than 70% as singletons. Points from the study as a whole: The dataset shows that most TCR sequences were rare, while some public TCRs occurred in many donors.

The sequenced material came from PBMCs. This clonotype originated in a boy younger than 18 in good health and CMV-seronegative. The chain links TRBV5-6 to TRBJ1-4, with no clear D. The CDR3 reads CASSLFNTVTNEKLFF. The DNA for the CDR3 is TGTGCCAGCAGCTTGTTCAATACAGTAACTAATGAAAAACTGTTTTTT.